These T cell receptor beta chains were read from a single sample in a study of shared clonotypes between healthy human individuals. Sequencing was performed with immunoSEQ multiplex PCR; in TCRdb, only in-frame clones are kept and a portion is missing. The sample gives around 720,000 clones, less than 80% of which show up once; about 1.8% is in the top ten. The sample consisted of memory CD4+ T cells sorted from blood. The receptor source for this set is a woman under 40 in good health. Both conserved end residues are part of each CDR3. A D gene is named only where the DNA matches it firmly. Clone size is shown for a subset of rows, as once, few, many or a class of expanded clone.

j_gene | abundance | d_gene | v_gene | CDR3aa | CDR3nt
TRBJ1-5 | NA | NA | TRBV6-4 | CASSEPEQPQHF | TGTGCCAGCAGTGAACCAGAGCAGCCCCAGCATTTT
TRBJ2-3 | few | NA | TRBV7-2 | CASSLNSGATDTQYF | TGTGCCAGCAGCTTAAATTCAGGGGCGACAGATACGCAGTATTTT
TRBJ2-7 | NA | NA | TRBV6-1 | CASSESSALARSEQYF | TGTGCCAGCAGTGAATCGTCTGCGCTAGCGAGGTCAGAGCAGTACTTC
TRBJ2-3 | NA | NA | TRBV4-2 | CASSQARDLQTDTQYF | TGTGCCAGCAGCCAAGCGCGGGACTTGCAAACAGATACGCAGTATTTT
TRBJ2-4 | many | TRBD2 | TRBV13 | CASSSGLAGAKNIQYF | TGTGCCAGCAGCTCCGGACTAGCGGGGGCCAAAAACATTCAGTACTTC
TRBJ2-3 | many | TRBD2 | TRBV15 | CATSPGLAGDTQYF | TGTGCCACCTCCCCGGGACTAGCGGGAGATACGCAGTATTTT
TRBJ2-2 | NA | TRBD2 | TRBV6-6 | CASTKALAGGGGELFF | TGTGCCAGCACCAAAGCCCTAGCGGGAGGCGGCGGGGAGCTGTTTTTT
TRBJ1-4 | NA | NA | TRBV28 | CASSLRDHPEKLFF | TGTGCCAGCAGTCTCCGGGACCACCCGGAAAAACTGTTTTTT
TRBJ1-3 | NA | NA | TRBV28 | CASSLVGYGNTIYF | TGTGCCAGCAGTTTAGTTGGGTATGGAAACACCATATATTTT
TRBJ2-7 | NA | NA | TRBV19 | CASSIDRGWSYEQYF | TGTGCCAGTAGTATAGACAGGGGATGGAGCTACGAGCAGTACTTC
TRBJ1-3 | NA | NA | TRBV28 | CASSPQGYSGNTIYF | TGTGCCAGCAGCCCGCAGGGTTACTCTGGAAACACCATATATTTT
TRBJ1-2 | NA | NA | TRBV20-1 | CSARAYGYTF | TGCAGTGCTAGGGCCTATGGCTACACCTTC
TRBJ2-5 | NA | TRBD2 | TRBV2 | CASTPNGGFGTQYF | TGTGCCAGCACTCCGAACGGGGGGTTCGGGACCCAGTACTTC
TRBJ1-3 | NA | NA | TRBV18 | CASSPVGEPGNTIYF | TGTGCCAGCTCCCCCGTCGGGGAGCCTGGAAACACCATATATTTT
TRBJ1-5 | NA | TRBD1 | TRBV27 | CASRITGGNQPQHF | TGTGCCAGCAGGATCACAGGGGGCAATCAGCCCCAGCATTTT
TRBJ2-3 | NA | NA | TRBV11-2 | CASSTGYGTFNTDTQYF | TGTGCCAGCAGCACCGGATACGGGACTTTTAACACAGATACGCAGTATTTT
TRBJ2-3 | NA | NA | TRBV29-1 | CSVAASRDTQYF | TGCAGCGTTGCTGCTAGTCGAGATACGCAGTATTTT
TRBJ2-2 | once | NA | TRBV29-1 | CSVRDNANTGELFF | TGCAGCGTGAGGGACAACGCGAACACCGGGGAGCTGTTTTTT
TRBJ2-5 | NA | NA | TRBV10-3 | CAISENTQETQYF | TGTGCCATCAGTGAAAACACACAAGAGACCCAGTACTTC
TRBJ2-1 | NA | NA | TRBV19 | CASSRGGTNEQFF | TGTGCCAGTAGTAGAGGCGGGACGAATGAGCAGTTCTTC
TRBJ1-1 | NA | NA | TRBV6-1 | CASSRRGPTEAFF | TGTGCCAGCAGCCGAAGGGGTCCCACTGAAGCTTTCTTT
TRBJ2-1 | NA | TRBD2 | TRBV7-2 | CASSPRTRKTDNEQFF | TGTGCCAGCAGCCCCCGGACTAGAAAAACTGACAATGAGCAGTTCTTC
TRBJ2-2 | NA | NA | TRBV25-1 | CASFPGVITGELFF | TGTGCCAGCTTCCCAGGGGTAATCACCGGGGAGCTGTTTTTT
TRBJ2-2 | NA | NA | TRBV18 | CASSLDLTGELFF | TGTGCCAGCTCACTCGACCTAACCGGGGAGCTGTTTTTT
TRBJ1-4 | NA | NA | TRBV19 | CASSITGIEKLFF | TGTGCCAGTAGTATAACCGGGATTGAAAAACTGTTTTTT
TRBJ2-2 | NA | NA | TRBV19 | CASSRKLFTGELFF | TGTGCCAGTAGCAGAAAATTGTTCACCGGGGAGCTGTTTTTT
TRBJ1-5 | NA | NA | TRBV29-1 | CSVAGSRDQPQHF | TGCAGCGTTGCTGGGTCTAGGGATCAGCCCCAGCATTTT
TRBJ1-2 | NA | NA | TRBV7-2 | CASSPRRNIGGGYTF | TGTGCCAGCAGCCCCCGGAGGAATATTGGCGGTGGCTACACCTTC